This section outlines one T cell receptor beta chain sequence together with its context. Its antigen remains unknown. These data originate in a study of cytomegalovirus exposure and HLA in healthy donors. In the study overall: The platform used for the 120 validation repertoires matched that of the 650 to 750 first-cohort repertoires, a later analysis reported.

Overall study results and limits: Cytomegalovirus-associated TCR beta chains were listed, numbering 150 to 200. Whilst most TCR sequences proved rare, a subset of public TCRs occurred across many donors. A few chains tied to CMV proved CMV antigen-specific in vitro.

Sequencing used immunoSEQ multiplex PCR; TCRdb keeps in-frame clones, though not all of them. The data show approximately 90,000 clones, 95% to 98% seen once. V was pared by 6 bases and J by 3 bases, with 1 base of the junction left unmatched. The CDR3 extends over 12 amino acids. The germline CDR1 and CDR2 sequences are MNHEY and SMNVEV (reference sequence). This rearrangement joins TRBV27 to TRBJ1-2; 7 bases agree with TRBD1. Sequencing was done on a sample of PBMCs. This receptor was taken from a man between 18 and 29 years old in good health and CMV-seronegative. Here the CDR3 DNA reads TGTGCCAGCAGGGGACAGTACTATGGCTACACCTTC. Translated, it gives CASRGQYYGYTF.